These 22 T cell receptor beta chains were sequenced from one sample in a study of OX40 agonist ivuxolimab in advanced cancers. The assay was immunoSEQ multiplex PCR, and TCRdb's table has in-frame clones only and misses some. The table lists about 40,000 clones, 83% of them singletons. The sequences come from CD4+ or CD8+ T cells sorted from blood, collected in a trial of the OX40 agonist ivuxolimab. All receptors come from an adult with an advanced solid tumor such as melanoma, head and neck, liver or kidney cancer.

The chain is built from TRBV7-9 and TRBJ2-2; 8 nucleotides align to TRBD2. Unmatched junction bases numbered 8, after V lost 5 bases and J lost 3 bases. CDR3 size: 16 residues. The germline V gene encodes CDR1 SEHNR and CDR2 FQNEAQ (reference sequence). In DNA, the CDR3 is TGTGCCAGCAGCCCCACGGGGGGGTGGGACACCGGGGAGCTGTTTTTT. Amino acids: CASSPTGGWDTGELFF.

The rearrangement joins TRBV7-9 to TRBJ2-5, with a weak D call TRBD2 (5 bases). The V end was cut by 4 bases, the J end by 4 bases, with 16 bases between. The CDR3 runs to 15 residues. Germline CDR1 and CDR2: SEHNR and FQNEAQ (reference sequence). In DNA form, the CDR3 reads TGTGCCAGCAGCTACCCCGGGGAAGGGAGAGAGACCCAGTACTTC. It codes for CASSYPGEGRETQYF.

The chain is built from TRBV28 and TRBJ2-7, with a possible D match to TRBD1 (6 bases). The germline gives CDR1 MDHEN, CDR2 SYDVKM. The CDR3 covers 15 residues. V was clipped by 5 bases and J by 0 bases, with 14 bases between them. The CDR3 spells CASSPTGTFSYEQYF. For the CDR3, the DNA is TGTGCCAGCAGTCCCACAGGGACATTCTCCTACGAGCAGTACTTC.

As concerns this clone: Other DNA sequences in this sample translate to the same CDR3. The V gene is TRBV27, the J gene TRBJ2-1, with no clear D. In germline, CDR1 is MNHEY, CDR2 SMNVEV (reference sequence). The CDR3 runs to 13 residues. The V and J ends lost 2 bases and 3 bases respectively, with 5 bases between them. CDR3 nucleotide sequence: TGTGCCAGCAGTTTAGGCCTCTACAATGAGCAGTTCTTC. This encodes CASSLGLYNEQFF.

This clone was seen more than once but under ten times. This rearrangement joins TRBV7-9 to TRBJ2-7; D is ambiguous. Germline CDR1 is SEHNR and CDR2 is FQNEAQ (reference sequence). This CDR3 has 13 residues. V shed 5 bases and J shed 6 bases, with 14 bases lying between them. This chain's CDR3 is CASSPGLYGEQYF. CDR3 coding DNA: TGTGCCAGCAGCCCCGGGCTATACGGCGAGCAGTACTTC.

V and J are TRBV11-1 and TRBJ2-3; possibly TRBD1 or TRBD2 for D (5 bases each). V dropped 2 bases and J dropped 1 base, with 10 bases sitting between them. CDR1 SGHAT and CDR2 FQDESV come from the germline V gene (reference sequence). The CDR3 has 15 residues. The CDR3 is CASSLWDGGTDTQYF. The CDR3 DNA follows: TGTGCCAGCAGCTTATGGGACGGTGGCACAGATACGCAGTATTTT.

The chain carries TRBV30 and TRBJ1-3; perhaps TRBD1 as D (5 bases). Germline assignment: CDR1 GTSNPN and CDR2 SVGIG (reference sequence). V gave up 1 base and J gave up 4 bases, with 14 bases separating them. This CDR3 is built from 15 residues. The chain's CDR3 is CAWSAPGAKGNTIYF. The CDR3 nucleotides read TGTGCCTGGAGTGCCCCCGGGGCAAAAGGAAACACCATATATTTT.

The chain couples TRBV27 to TRBJ1-3; D remains unclear. The V and J ends lost 3 bases and 0 bases respectively, with 12 bases between them. CDR3 length equals 16 residues. Germline V CDR1 and CDR2: MNHEY, SMNVEV (reference sequence). CDR3 sequence reads: CASSFHRLASGNTIYF. CDR3 DNA sequence: TGTGCCAGCAGTTTCCACAGACTCGCCTCTGGAAACACCATATATTTT.

This chain uses TRBV10-3 with TRBJ2-1; TRBD2 matches at 9 bases. Germline CDR1 reads ENHRY; CDR2 reads SYGVKD. V was clipped by 0 bases and J by 4 bases; unmatched bases: 4. CDR3 length: 16 residues. This CDR3 reads CAISESASGVYNEQFF. CDR3 in DNA: TGTGCCATCAGTGAGTCGGCTAGCGGGGTTTACAATGAGCAGTTCTTC.

V is TRBV19 and J is TRBJ1-5; D unclear. This CDR3 has 10 residues. The V gene lost 7 bases and the J gene lost 5 bases, with 3 bases spanning the gap. The germline gives CDR1 LNHDA, CDR2 SQIVND (reference sequence). The CDR3 spells CASNYQPQHF. The CDR3 DNA sequence: TGTGCCAGTAATTATCAGCCCCAGCATTTT.

This clone appeared a few times. In nucleotides, the CDR3 is TGTGCCAGCAGCCCCCGATTGACTACCACAGATACGCAGTATTTT. Encoded protein: CASSPRLTTTDTQYF. J is TRBJ2-3 and V is TRBV9; D is possibly TRBD2 (5 bases). V was clipped by 4 bases and J by 2 bases, with 14 bases between them. The CDR3 length is 15 residues. CDR1 SGDLS and CDR2 YYNGEE come from the germline V gene.

This clone was seen only once. The chain is built from TRBV27 and TRBJ1-5; a weak D match, TRBD1 (5 bases). CDR3 size: 13 residues. V was clipped by 6 bases and J by 3 bases, with 9 bases between them. Germline-derived CDR1 and CDR2 are MNHEY and SMNVEV (reference sequence). The CDR3 coding sequence is TGTGCCAGCAGGCAGGGAAACAATCAGCCCCAGCATTTT. It yields the protein CASRQGNNQPQHF.

CDR3 in DNA: TGCAGCGTCCCTACAGGGGGCGGCGAGCAGTACTTC. This sequence encodes CSVPTGGGEQYF. V is TRBV29-1 and J is TRBJ2-7; 9 nucleotides line up with TRBD1. The V segment lost 6 bases and the J segment 6 bases; nucleotides outside the gene matches: 6. Germline CDR1 is SQVTM and CDR2 is ANQGSEA. The CDR3 length is 12 residues.

As regards this clone: A far more abundant clone sits one base away, making this likely a read error. V is TRBV11-1 and J is TRBJ2-7; the match to TRBD2 covers 8 bases. The CDR3 runs to 15 residues. V lost 5 bases and J lost 2; bases outside the gene matches: 8. CDR1 and CDR2 (germline): SGHAT, FQDESV (reference sequence). The CDR3 nucleotides read TGTGCCAGCAGCCAAGAAACGGGGGGGCCCTACGAGCAGTACTTC. Amino acids: CASSQETGGPYEQYF.

The chain employs TRBV7-3 and TRBJ2-1; 12 nucleotides align to TRBD1. Germline V gene data show CDR1 as SGHTA and CDR2 as FQGTGA. The CDR3 sequence is 15 residues long. Trimming cost V 5 bases and J 7 bases; bases outside gene matches: 6. This CDR3 reads CASSKGQGAGNEQFF. The DNA of the CDR3 is TGTGCCAGCAGCAAGGGACAGGGGGCTGGTAATGAGCAGTTCTTC.

This clone was counted between two and nine times. The chain couples TRBV4-1 to TRBJ1-5; no firm D call. V lost 4 bases and J lost 2, with 9 bases in between. The germline CDR1 and CDR2 sequences are MGHRA and YSYEKL. CDR3 length equals 14 residues. The CDR3 reads CASSPGWGNQPQHF. The DNA of the CDR3 is TGCGCCAGCAGCCCTGGCTGGGGCAATCAGCCCCAGCATTTT.

The CDR3 loop reads CASSMAAGSTEAFF. The CDR3 region has the DNA TGTGCCAGTAGTATGGCAGCAGGAAGCACTGAAGCTTTCTTT. This rearrangement joins TRBV19 to TRBJ1-1; D is unresolved. Trimming took 3 bases from V and 4 from J, leaving 12 bases between them. Germline loops: CDR1 LNHDA, CDR2 SQIVND (reference sequence). This CDR3 contains 14 residues.

The chain couples TRBV6-1 to TRBJ2-1, with D uncertain. The germline V and J ends were trimmed by 1 base and 8 bases, with 6 bases remaining between them. Germline CDR1 is MNHNS and CDR2 is SASEGT. The CDR3 runs to 12 residues. The CDR3 DNA reads as TGTGCCAGCAGTGAAGTGGCATATGAGCAGTTCTTC. Translated: CASSEVAYEQFF.

The V call is TRBV19, the J call TRBJ1-1; D unclear. The CDR3 consists of 12 residues. V dropped 7 bases and J dropped 0 bases, with 6 bases sitting between them. CDR1 is LNHDA, CDR2 SQIVND, per germline (reference sequence). For the CDR3, the DNA is TGTGCCAGTACCTCACTGAACACTGAAGCTTTCTTT. Residues: CASTSLNTEAFF. Full variable domain (missing parts from reference TRBV19 and TRBJ1-1): DGGITQSPKYLFRKEGQNVTLSCEQNLNHDAMYWYRQDPGQGLRLIYYSQIVNDFQKGDIAEGYSVSREKKESFPLTVTSAQKNPTAFYLCASTSLNTEAFFGQGTRLTVV.

The V gene is TRBV27, the J gene TRBJ1-4; D might be TRBD1 (5 bases). The ends were cut back, 1 base at V and 7 bases at J, with 13 bases in the middle. Germline CDR1 MNHEY, CDR2 SMNVEV (reference sequence). The length of the CDR3 is 15 residues. Here the CDR3 reads CASSLFFEGSEKLFF. The CDR3 DNA reads TGTGCCAGCAGTTTATTTTTTGAGGGGTCTGAAAAACTGTTTTTT.

This rearrangement joins TRBV28 to TRBJ2-1, with 8 bases that match TRBD2. V gave up 0 bases and J gave up 5 bases; unmatched junction bases: 6. The CDR3 runs 16 residues. The V gene's germline CDR1 is MDHEN and CDR2 SYDVKM. CDR3 nucleotide sequence: TGTGCCAGCAGTTTATGGATTAGCGGGGAAAACAATGAGCAGTTCTTC. This codes for CASSLWISGENNEQFF.

The CDR3 loop reads CASSLTPQGRNNSPLHF. CDR3 bases: TGTGCCAGCAGCTTAACCCCCCAGGGGAGAAATAATTCACCCCTCCACTTT. This chain connects TRBV13 to TRBJ1-6; D may be TRBD1 (6 bases). Germline CDR1 and CDR2: PRHDT and FYEKMQ (reference sequence). CDR3 size: 17 residues. V was trimmed by 2 bases and J by 5 bases, leaving 16 bases between them.